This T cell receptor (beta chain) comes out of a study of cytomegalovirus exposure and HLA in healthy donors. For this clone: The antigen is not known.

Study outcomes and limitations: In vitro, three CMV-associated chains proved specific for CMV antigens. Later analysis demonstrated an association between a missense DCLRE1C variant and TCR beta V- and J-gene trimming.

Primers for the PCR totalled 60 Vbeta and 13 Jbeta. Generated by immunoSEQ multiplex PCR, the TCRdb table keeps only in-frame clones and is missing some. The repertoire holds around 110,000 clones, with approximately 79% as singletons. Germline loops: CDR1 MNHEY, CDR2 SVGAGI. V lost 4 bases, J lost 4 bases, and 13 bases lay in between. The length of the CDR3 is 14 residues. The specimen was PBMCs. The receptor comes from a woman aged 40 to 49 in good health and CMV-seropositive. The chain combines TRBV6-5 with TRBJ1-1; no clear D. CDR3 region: CASSWEVKSTEAFF. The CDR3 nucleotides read TGTGCCAGCAGTTGGGAGGTTAAGAGCACTGAAGCTTTCTTT.